Following are 22 T cell receptor beta chains from one sample sequenced in a study of blood T cell repertoires in COVID-19. Sequencing used immunoSEQ multiplex PCR; TCRdb keeps in-frame clones, though not all of them. The sample holds 250,000 or so clones; approximately 82% are singletons and the top ten take around 3.3%. Specimen: peripheral blood. The receptor set was obtained from a woman younger than 30 with acute or convalescent COVID-19.

This rearrangement joins TRBV3-1 (or the pseudogene TRBV3-2) to TRBJ2-7; 8 positions agree with TRBD2. The CDR3 is 20 amino acids. V was clipped by 1 base and J by 0 bases; unmatched bases: 17. CDR1 LGHDT and CDR2 YNNKEL come from the germline V gene (reference sequence). In DNA, the CDR3 is TGTGCCAGCAGCCAAGCCCGCATGGCGGGGGGCCCTAAAGTCTCCTACGAGCAGTACTTC. The encoded protein is CASSQARMAGGPKVSYEQYF.

The chain combines TRBV6-5 with TRBJ2-7; 10 bases match TRBD2. V lost 6 bases, J lost 3 bases, and 8 bases stayed unmatched. The CDR3 sequence is 15 residues long. Germline CDR1 is MNHEY and CDR2 is SVGAGI. The CDR3 protein is CASRDSGRIDYEQYF. In DNA, the CDR3 is TGTGCCAGCAGGGATAGCGGGAGGATTGACTACGAGCAGTACTTC.

The chain uses TRBV6-5 and TRBJ1-1; D is perhaps TRBD1 (6 bases). CDR3 length: 14 amino acids. Germline CDR1 reads MNHEY; CDR2 reads SVGAGI. Trimming shortened V by 5 bases and J by 4 bases, and 14 bases separated the two germline ends. In DNA form, the CDR3 reads TGTGCCAGCAGTCACGCTCAGGGGACCACTGAAGCTTTCTTT. Translated: CASSHAQGTTEAFF.

This chain joins TRBV11-2 and TRBJ2-1; 12 bases align to TRBD2. Trimming removed 2 bases from V and 9 bases from J; junction bases left unmatched: 5. Germline V CDR1 and CDR2: SGHAT, FQNNGV. CDR3 length: 15 residues. CDR3 loop: CASSLLAGGPGEQFF. In nucleotides, the CDR3 is TGTGCCAGCAGCTTACTAGCGGGAGGGCCGGGTGAGCAGTTCTTC.

This sequence joins TRBV6-5 and TRBJ2-5; D may be TRBD1 (6 bases). Germline CDR1 and CDR2: MNHEY and SVGAGI. The CDR3 covers 16 residues. Trimming cost V 0 bases and J 1 base, with 12 bases left between them. CDR3 bases: TGTGCCAGCAGTTACTCGAGGGGGACCACCCAAGAGACCCAGTACTTC. This encodes CASSYSRGTTQETQYF.

The chain joins TRBV23-1 to TRBJ2-2; a possible D gene is TRBD1 (6 bases). TRBV23-1 counts as an open reading frame of uncertain function. This CDR3 is 19 amino acids long. V dropped 7 bases and J dropped 4 bases, with 28 bases sitting between them. The CDR3: CASTAPPGQTPCFTGELFF. DNA for the CDR3: TGCGCCAGCACCGCCCCGCCTGGACAGACACCTTGTTTCACCGGGGAGCTGTTTTTT.

This chain joins TRBV19 and TRBJ2-7, with 7 bases aligning to TRBD2. This CDR3 is built from 14 residues. J lost 2 bases, V lost 8 bases, and 9 bases had no gene match. Per germline, CDR1 LNHDA and CDR2 SQIVND (reference sequence). The CDR3 coding sequence is TGTGCCAGTGCGGTGGTAGCGGGTGCCTACGAGCAGTACTTC. It codes for CASAVVAGAYEQYF.

J is TRBJ2-1 and V is TRBV7-2; 11 bases map to TRBD1. Germline CDR1 SGHTA, CDR2 FQGNSA. With 4 bases clipped from V and 6 bases from J, the junction kept 5 bases outside the gene matches. This CDR3 has 15 residues. CDR3 loop: CASSSRTGGFNEQFF. DNA for the CDR3: TGTGCCAGCAGCTCGCGGACAGGGGGCTTCAATGAGCAGTTCTTC.

The V call is TRBV14, the J call TRBJ2-2, with D unclear. The CDR3 contains 15 residues. Trimming cost V 1 base and J 4 bases, with 10 bases left between them. Germline-derived CDR1 and CDR2 are SGHDN and FVKESK. CDR3 sequence (DNA): TGTGCCAGCAGCCAAGCGATTCCACTCACCGGGGAGCTGTTTTTT. The encoded protein is CASSQAIPLTGELFF.

CDR3 region: CASRGQSTDTQYF. The CDR3 coding sequence is TGTGCCAGCAGGGGACAGAGCACAGATACGCAGTATTTT. V usage is TRBV2 and J usage is TRBJ2-3; 7 bases map to TRBD1. CDR1 is SNHLY and CDR2 is FYNNEI in the germline V gene. This CDR3 has 13 amino acids. Trimming at V came to 6 bases and at J to 0 bases, leaving 0 bases not matched to a gene.

V and J are TRBV9 and TRBJ1-3; 8 bases map to TRBD1. The CDR3 is 15 amino acids. CDR1 is SGDLS, CDR2 YYNGEE, per germline. V shed 7 bases, J shed 0 bases, and the junction held 6 bases outside the gene matches. In DNA form, the CDR3 reads TGTGCCAGCGGAGACAGGGGTCACTCTGGAAACACCATATATTTT. Amino acids: CASGDRGHSGNTIYF.

The rearrangement joins TRBV5-6 to TRBJ1-1, with TRBD1 identical over 11 bases. Germline assignment: CDR1 SGHDT and CDR2 YYEEEE. The CDR3 runs to 17 residues. J gave up 3 bases and V 2 bases, and 9 bases lay outside the gene matches. The CDR3 sequence is CASSFRTGGFRDTEAFF. The CDR3 nucleotides read TGTGCCAGCAGCTTCAGGACAGGGGGCTTTAGGGACACTGAAGCTTTCTTT. The variable domain in full, completed from reference TRBV5-6 and TRBJ1-1, reads DAGVTQSPTHLIKTRGQQVTLRCSPKSGHDTVSWYQQALGQGPQFIFQYYEEEERQRGNFPDRFSGHQFPNYSSELNVNALLLGDSALYLCASSFRTGGFRDTEAFFGQGTRLTVV.

A single count supports this clone. The chain recombines TRBV10-3 with TRBJ2-7, with 8 bases aligning to TRBD2. Germline CDR1 is ENHRY and CDR2 is SYGVKD. Trimming at V came to 6 bases and at J to 0 bases, leaving 7 bases not matched to a gene. The CDR3 has 15 residues. As DNA, the CDR3 is TGTGCCATCAGCGGGAGGGCCGGAAGCTCCTACGAGCAGTACTTC. Translated, it gives CAISGRAGSSYEQYF.

V usage is TRBV15 and J usage is TRBJ1-2; TRBD1 matches 7 bases. The length of the CDR3 is 15 residues. The trim removed 0 bases at V and 2 bases at J, leaving 3 bases unmatched. Germline assignment: CDR1 LNHNV and CDR2 YYDKDF (reference sequence). CDR3 region: CATSRDPQGNYGYTF. The CDR3 DNA reads as TGTGCCACCAGCAGAGATCCACAGGGGAACTATGGCTACACCTTC.

The chain carries TRBV3-1 (or the pseudogene TRBV3-2) and TRBJ1-2, with D unclear. The V gene's germline CDR1 is LGHDT and CDR2 YNNKEL (reference sequence). The ends were cut back, 7 bases at V and 7 bases at J, with 10 bases in the middle. This CDR3 is built from 11 residues. The CDR3 sequence: CASTAGGGYTF. The DNA for the CDR3 is TGTGCCAGCACGGCGGGAGGTGGCTACACCTTC.

V gene TRBV3-1 (or the pseudogene TRBV3-2) combines with J gene TRBJ2-5; 9 nucleotides match TRBD2. The germline V gene encodes CDR1 LGHDT and CDR2 YNNKEL (reference sequence). This CDR3 is built from 17 residues. V lost 0 bases, J lost 7 bases, and 12 bases stayed unmatched. This CDR3 is CASSQDFSSWREGTQYF. The CDR3 bases are TGTGCCAGCAGCCAAGATTTCTCCTCTTGGCGGGAGGGGACCCAGTACTTC.

The chain recombines TRBV5-6 with TRBJ2-7, with a weak D call TRBD1 (6 bases). The V end was cut by 2 bases, the J end by 5 bases, with 17 bases between. Germline CDR1 SGHDT, CDR2 YYEEEE. The CDR3 loop spans 15 amino acids. CDR3 nucleotide sequence: TGTGCCAGCAGCTTTAACCCCGGGACACAGAACGAGCAGTACTTC. It codes for CASSFNPGTQNEQYF.

This chain joins TRBV5-1 and TRBJ2-7; D remains unclear. The germline CDR1 and CDR2 sequences are SGHRS and YFSETQ. This CDR3 spans 14 amino acids. V lost 2 bases to trimming and J lost 0 bases, with 9 bases between them. The CDR3 here is CASSFWAGSYEQYF. CDR3 nucleotide sequence: TGCGCCAGCAGCTTTTGGGCAGGCTCCTACGAGCAGTACTTC.

The J gene is TRBJ2-1, the V gene TRBV30; 11 bases fit TRBD2. V shed 5 bases, J shed 0 bases, and the junction held 15 bases outside the gene matches. The CDR3 totals 19 residues. Germline CDR1 is GTSNPN and CDR2 is SVGIG (reference sequence). For the CDR3, the DNA is TGTGCCTGGCGCCCGAGGCTAGCGGGAGGTACCAGCTCCTACAATGAGCAGTTCTTC. Protein: CAWRPRLAGGTSSYNEQFF.

The V gene is TRBV19, the J gene TRBJ1-6, with D maybe TRBD1 (6 bases). The germline V and J ends were trimmed by 5 bases and 9 bases, with 14 bases remaining between them. Germline lookup yields CDR1 LNHDA and CDR2 SQIVND (reference sequence). The CDR3 length is 14 residues. CDR3 in amino acids: CASSSAGEGSPLHF. The CDR3 DNA sequence: TGTGCCAGTAGTTCCGCAGGGGAAGGTTCACCCCTCCACTTT. Full variable domain (missing parts from reference TRBV19 and TRBJ1-6): DGGITQSPKYLFRKEGQNVTLSCEQNLNHDAMYWYRQDPGQGLRLIYYSQIVNDFQKGDIAEGYSVSREKKESFPLTVTSAQKNPTAFYLCASSSAGEGSPLHFGNGTRLTVT.

The chain is built from TRBV27 and TRBJ1-5; D might be TRBD1 (6 bases). Germline V gene lookup returns CDR1 MNHEY and CDR2 SMNVEV (reference sequence). Trimming shortened V by 6 bases and J by 9 bases, and 21 bases separated the two germline ends. This CDR3 region has 15 residues. CDR3: CASRSSTGYGTPQHF. The CDR3 nucleotides are TGTGCCAGCAGATCTTCTACAGGGTACGGAACGCCCCAGCATTTT.

The chain recombines TRBV3-1 (or the pseudogene TRBV3-2) with TRBJ2-6; D possibly corresponds to TRBD2 (5 bases). V lost 4 bases, J lost 0 bases, and 10 bases lay in between. This CDR3 contains 16 residues. The germline gives CDR1 LGHDT, CDR2 YNNKEL (reference sequence). In nucleotides, the CDR3 is TGTGCCAGCAGCCGCTCCACTAGCTCTGGGGCCAACGTCCTGACTTTC. Translated, it gives CASSRSTSSGANVLTF.